One T cell receptor beta chain is described in this entry. The CDR3 consists of 14 residues. Germline CDR1 SGHVS, CDR2 FNYEAQ. Trimming cost V 6 bases and J 2 bases; bases outside gene matches: 6. The sample is drawn from a study of cytomegalovirus exposure and HLA in healthy donors. Here immunoSEQ multiplex PCR was the method, and the copy in TCRdb shows in-frame clones only, minus some. The profile shows 200,000 to 300,000 clones, roughly nine tenths of them singletons. This clonotype originated in a man between 18 and 29 years old in good health and CMV-seropositive. The V and J genes are TRBV7-6 and TRBJ2-5; TRBD1 aligns across 7 bases. The material sequenced was PBMCs. This CDR3 is CASSEGAGQETQYF. For the CDR3, the DNA is TGTGCCAGCAGTGAGGGGGCCGGGCAAGAGACCCAGTACTTC.